Listed here is a single TCR beta chain. Other nucleotide sequences from this sample produce the same CDR3. These data originate in a study of shared clonotypes between healthy human individuals. A CD45RA-negative memory subset and a CD45RA+ naive subset were separated from the CD4+ cells. When replicate PCRs were run on sorted subsets, they used approximately 210 ng DNA, some 33,000 T cell genomes. Repertoires were generated with immunoSEQ multiplex PCR, while TCRdb's copy carries only in-frame clones and drops some. The sample contains 600,000 to 750,000 clones, approximately 72% of which appear only once. The receptor was derived from a woman aged 25 to 39 in good health. The sequenced sample consisted of memory CD4+ T cells sorted from blood. Subset reported: CD45RA-negative fraction.

The CDR3 nucleotides are TGCGCCAGCAGCTTGGGTGAAGACACTGAAGCTTTCTTT. As protein: CASSLGEDTEAFF. The chain couples TRBV5-1 to TRBJ1-1; D remains ambiguous. Trimming stripped 0 bases from V and 3 bases from J, with 6 bases between. CDR3 length: 13 amino acids. Per the germline V gene, CDR1 is SGHRS and CDR2 is YFSETQ. Complete variable domain (other parts from reference TRBV5-1 and TRBJ1-1): KAGVTQTPRYLIKTRGQQVTLSCSPISGHRSVSWYQQTPGQGLQFLFEYFSETQRNKGNFPGRFSGRQFSNSRSEMNVSTLELGDSALYLCASSLGEDTEAFFGQGTRLTVV.